The subject of this entry is one T cell receptor beta chain. Its specificity is unknown. Some clones are missing from TCRdb's copy, which holds only in-frame ones; the method was immunoSEQ multiplex PCR. The profile covers roughly 50,000 clones, with 93% appearing a single time and approximately 1.7% taken by the ten largest. The donors were members of the validation cohort, which comprised 100 to 150 subjects and was separate from the first cohort of some 680 subjects. The sample is drawn from a study of cytomegalovirus exposure and HLA in healthy donors. In the study overall: In a later analysis, it was reported that the roughly 130 validation repertoires had been produced on the same platform as the 500 to 850 repertoires belonging to the first cohort. Study-wide results and limits: Rare TCR sequences predominated, though certain public TCRs were found in many donors. According to the study, around 160 TCR beta chains were cytomegalovirus-associated.

V lost 6 bases to trimming and J lost 1 base, with 17 bases between them. Germline values: CDR1 MDHEN, CDR2 SYDVKM. This CDR3 has 16 residues. The origin of this receptor is a woman aged 18-30 years in good health and CMV-seropositive. Input material: PBMCs. The V and J genes are TRBV28 and TRBJ2-3; weak D call: TRBD1 (5 bases). The CDR3 loop reads CASRSYAVRGTDTQYF. The DNA of the CDR3 is TGTGCCAGCAGGTCCTATGCGGTCAGGGGCACAGATACGCAGTATTTT.